This is a list of T cell receptor beta chains from one sample in a study of blood T cell repertoires in COVID-19. This table comes from immunoSEQ multiplex PCR, and its TCRdb copy is limited to in-frame clones, with some not included. This repertoire shows some 260,000 clones, over 80% found once; its top ten account for 10% to 13%. What was sequenced was peripheral blood. The receptors originated from a woman in her 70s with COVID-19, enrolled during active disease. CDR3s include the opening cysteine and the closing phenylalanine or tryptophan. Each record gives: D gene, clone size, J gene, V gene, CDR3 DNA, CDR3 protein. D genes are given only for firm matches. Not all rows give a size; the values are once, few, many and, for expanded clones, a class.

D: -; size: -; J: TRBJ2-3; V: TRBV4-1; DNA: TGCGCCAGCAGCCAAGAGGATTGGCGGGCGTCAGATACGCAGTATTTT; CDR3: CASSQEDWRASDTQYF
D: TRBD2; size: -; J: TRBJ2-2; V: TRBV7-7; DNA: TGTGCTAGCAGCTTAGCCATCGGTGGTAGCGGGAGAGCAGGGGAGCTGTTTTTT; CDR3: CASSLAIGGSGRAGELFF
D: -; size: -; J: TRBJ2-5; V: TRBV29-1; DNA: TGCAGCGTTGAAGATCCGGGGAACCAAGAGACCCAGTACTTC; CDR3: CSVEDPGNQETQYF
D: -; size: once; J: TRBJ2-1; V: TRBV24-1; DNA: TGTGCCACCAGTGATGTCCAGGGGTTTTACAATGAGCAGTTCTTC; CDR3: CATSDVQGFYNEQFF
D: TRBD2; size: -; J: TRBJ2-1; V: TRBV29-1; DNA: TGCAGCGTTGAATCGGCAGGGAGGGGCTACAATGAGCAGTTCTTC; CDR3: CSVESAGRGYNEQFF
D: TRBD1; size: -; J: TRBJ1-6; V: TRBV30; DNA: TGTGCCTGGGCCCTACAGGGGGCGAGCGGTTCACCCCTCCACTTT; CDR3: CAWALQGASGSPLHF
D: -; size: -; J: TRBJ2-3; V: TRBV6-6; DNA: TGTGCCAGCAGTCCCCCAACTACAGATACGCAGTATTTT; CDR3: CASSPPTTDTQYF
D: TRBD1; size: -; J: TRBJ2-7; V: TRBV7-9; DNA: TGTGCCAGCAGCGGACCACTGGACAGGGCGCTCGAGCAGTACTTC; CDR3: CASSGPLDRALEQYF
D: -; size: -; J: TRBJ1-1; V: TRBV30; DNA: TGTGCCTGGAGTGTACAAGGGGCCACTGAAGCTTTCTTT; CDR3: CAWSVQGATEAFF
D: -; size: -; J: TRBJ1-1; V: TRBV5-1; DNA: TGCGCCAGCAGCTTGCTCAGGGGCTCTGAAGCTTTCTTT; CDR3: CASSLLRGSEAFF
D: -; size: once; J: TRBJ1-5; V: TRBV9; DNA: TGTGCCAGCAGCGTAGTTTCAGTTTTGGGCAATCAGCCCCAGCATTTT; CDR3: CASSVVSVLGNQPQHF
D: TRBD1; size: -; J: TRBJ1-2; V: TRBV4-2; DNA: TGTGCCAGCAGCCAAGATTCAGGGGGCCGTTATGGCTACACCTTC; CDR3: CASSQDSGGRYGYTF
D: TRBD1; size: -; J: TRBJ2-1; V: TRBV6-5; DNA: TGTGCCAGCAGTTACGTCCAGGGGGCATACAATGAGCAGTTCTTC; CDR3: CASSYVQGAYNEQFF
D: TRBD1; size: -; J: TRBJ1-1; V: TRBV27; DNA: TGTGCCAGCAGTTACAGACAGGGGGCTGAAGCTTTCTTT; CDR3: CASSYRQGAEAFF
D: TRBD1; size: once; J: TRBJ1-2; V: TRBV5-1; DNA: TGCGCCAGCAGCAGGACAGGGGGTAGCTATGGCTACACCTTC; CDR3: CASSRTGGSYGYTF
D: -; size: -; J: TRBJ1-1; V: TRBV30; DNA: TGTGCCTGGAGCTTAAAGGCGGGGGCCAAAGCTTTCTTT; CDR3: CAWSLKAGAKAFF
D: -; size: few; J: TRBJ2-1; V: TRBV7-9; DNA: TGTGCCAGCAGCAGCACGGAGAGCTCCTACAATGAGCAGTTCTTC; CDR3: CASSSTESSYNEQFF
D: -; size: -; J: TRBJ1-2; V: TRBV6-1; DNA: TGTGCCAGCAGTGACAACAGGGCCGGCTACACCTTC; CDR3: CASSDNRAGYTF
D: -; size: -; J: TRBJ1-1; V: TRBV6-2/TRBV6-3; DNA: TGTGCCAGCAGTTACTCATTTTTGCGGGGCTCGAACACTGAAGCTTTCTTT; CDR3: CASSYSFLRGSNTEAFF
D: -; size: -; J: TRBJ2-7; V: TRBV6-5; DNA: TGTGCCAGCAGGAGAAGGAGGGACGGCTACGAGCAGTACTTC; CDR3: CASRRRRDGYEQYF
D: -; size: -; J: TRBJ1-5; V: TRBV21-1; DNA: TGTGCCAGCACCGCGGACAGGCCATATAGCAATCAGCCCCAGCATTTT; CDR3: CASTADRPYSNQPQHF
D: TRBD1; size: -; J: TRBJ2-5; V: TRBV27; DNA: TGTGCCAGCAGTCCTCCCCGCTTCTCTACAGGGGAAGAGACCCAGTACTTC; CDR3: CASSPPRFSTGEETQYF